A selection of T cell receptor beta chains follows, all from one sample in a study of shared clonotypes between healthy human individuals. TCRdb's table, derived via immunoSEQ multiplex PCR, lists solely in-frame clones and lacks some. The sample comprises 550,000 to 750,000 clones, around 92% of which are singletons, and roughly 22% rests with the top ten. The specimen sequenced was naive CD8+ T cells sorted from blood. The receptors were gathered from a man aged 30 to 45 in good health. Each CDR3 is given with its conserved first and last residue. A D gene is named only where the DNA matches it firmly. Not all rows give a size; the values are once, few, many and, for expanded clones, a class.

v_gene,d_gene,abundance,j_gene,CDR3nt,CDR3aa
TRBV7-8,TRBD2,.,TRBJ2-2,TGTGCCAGCAGCTTAAGGCTAGCGGGAGACACCGGGGAGCTGTTTTTT,CASSLRLAGDTGELFF
TRBV28,.,.,TRBJ1-2,TGTGCCAGCAGTCACCGGGTGGGAAACTATGGCTACACCTTC,CASSHRVGNYGYTF
TRBV7-9,.,.,TRBJ2-1,TGTGCCAGCAGACCCGCGCAGGGCGGACCTTACAATGAGCAGTTCTTC,CASRPAQGGPYNEQFF
TRBV27,.,.,TRBJ1-5,TGTGCCAGCAGTAGGGAACAGGGCTGGCAGCCCCAGCATTTT,CASSREQGWQPQHF
TRBV27,.,.,TRBJ2-1,TGTGCCAGCAGTTTATTAGGGGATGAGCAGTTCTTC,CASSLLGDEQFF
TRBV28,.,once,TRBJ2-7,TGTGCCAGCAGTTTCAAGGGGGACTCCTACGAGCAGTACTTC,CASSFKGDSYEQYF
TRBV5-1,.,.,TRBJ2-7,TGCGCCAGCAGCTTGGGGGAGGCCTACGAGCAGTACTTC,CASSLGEAYEQYF
TRBV19,TRBD2,once,TRBJ2-1,TGTGCCAGTAGTTGGCTAGCGGGAGGACCGAGCTCCTACAATGAGCAGTTCTTC,CASSWLAGGPSSYNEQFF
TRBV5-6,.,.,TRBJ2-1,TGTGCCAGCAGCGGGGAGCTGTTGGATGAGCAGTTCTTC,CASSGELLDEQFF
TRBV15,.,.,TRBJ2-1,TGTGCCACCAGCAGAATAAACACAGGGTACCCGTACAATGAGCAGTTCTTC,CATSRINTGYPYNEQFF
TRBV7-9,.,.,TRBJ2-7,TGTGCCAGCAGCTCATACCTCCGCTACGAGCAGTACTTC,CASSSYLRYEQYF
TRBV13,TRBD1,.,TRBJ1-4,TGTGCCAGCAGCTTAAGATGGACAGGGGTTGAGGAAAAACTGTTTTTT,CASSLRWTGVEEKLFF
TRBV27,.,.,TRBJ2-1,TGTGCCAGCAGTTTGCGGGATACATACAATGAGCAGTTCTTC,CASSLRDTYNEQFF
TRBV19,TRBD2,.,TRBJ2-1,TGTGCCAGTAGTGGGACTAGCTCAACACCATACAATGAGCAGTTCTTC,CASSGTSSTPYNEQFF
TRBV7-2,.,.,TRBJ1-1,TGTGCCAGCAACAAACTCCATTTCACTGAAGCTTTCTTT,CASNKLHFTEAFF
TRBV6-1,TRBD2,.,TRBJ2-3,TGTGCCACCGGACGGCGCGGGAGGGGAGCAGATACGCAGTATTTT,CATGRRGRGADTQYF
TRBV9,.,once,TRBJ1-2,TGTGCCAGCAGCGCTTCCGGGACCGCACTTACCTTC,CASSASGTALTF
TRBV7-9,.,.,TRBJ2-1,TGTGCCAGCAGCCAACTTATAAACCTTCTTAACAATGAGCAGTTCTTC,CASSQLINLLNNEQFF
TRBV30,.,.,TRBJ2-3,TGTGCCTGGAGTGAGGGCAGGGGCACAGATACGCAGTATTTT,CAWSEGRGTDTQYF
TRBV6-1,.,.,TRBJ2-2,TGTGCCAGCAGTGACCCCAGTGCCCGATCGAACACCGGGGAGCTGTTTTTT,CASSDPSARSNTGELFF
TRBV27,TRBD1,.,TRBJ1-5,TGTGCCAGCAGTTTAGCGACAGGGATAGGCAATCAGCCCCAGCATTTT,CASSLATGIGNQPQHF
TRBV10-1,TRBD2,.,TRBJ2-1,TGCGCCAGCAGTGTAGCGGGGGACAATGAGCAGTTCTTC,CASSVAGDNEQFF
TRBV7-9,.,.,TRBJ2-7,TGTGCCAGCAGCCATAGAGCCAGGGTCGTTTCCGAGCAGTACTTC,CASSHRARVVSEQYF
TRBV2,TRBD2,.,TRBJ2-7,TGTGCCAGCAGTGAATTCGGGACTAGCGGCTACGAGCAGTACTTC,CASSEFGTSGYEQYF
TRBV18,.,.,TRBJ2-5,TGTGCCAGCTCACCGTCGGGCCCCCTGAGGGGAGAGACCCAGTACTTC,CASSPSGPLRGETQYF
TRBV10-2,.,.,TRBJ2-3,TGCGCCAGCAAACCAGAGGGGGGTAAGGTGCATACGCAGTATTTT,CASKPEGGKVHTQYF